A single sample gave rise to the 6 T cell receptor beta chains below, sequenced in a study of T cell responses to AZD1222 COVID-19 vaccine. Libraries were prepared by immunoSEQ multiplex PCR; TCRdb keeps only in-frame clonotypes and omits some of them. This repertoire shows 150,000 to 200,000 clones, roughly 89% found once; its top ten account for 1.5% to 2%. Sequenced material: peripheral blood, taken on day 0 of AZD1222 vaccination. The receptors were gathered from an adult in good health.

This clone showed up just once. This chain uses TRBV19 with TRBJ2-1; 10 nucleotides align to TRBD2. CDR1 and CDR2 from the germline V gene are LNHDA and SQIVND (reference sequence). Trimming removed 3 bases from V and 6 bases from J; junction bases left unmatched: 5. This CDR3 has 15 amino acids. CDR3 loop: CASSIMLAGGNEQFF. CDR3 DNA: TGTGCCAGTAGTATCATGTTAGCGGGGGGCAATGAGCAGTTCTTC.

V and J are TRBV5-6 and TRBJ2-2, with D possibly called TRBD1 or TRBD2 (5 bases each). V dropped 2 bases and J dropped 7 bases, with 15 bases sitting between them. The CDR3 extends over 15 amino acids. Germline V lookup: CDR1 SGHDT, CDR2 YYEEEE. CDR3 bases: TGTGCCAGCAGCTTAGACGGGGCGCATTTCGGGGAGCTGTTTTTT. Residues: CASSLDGAHFGELFF.

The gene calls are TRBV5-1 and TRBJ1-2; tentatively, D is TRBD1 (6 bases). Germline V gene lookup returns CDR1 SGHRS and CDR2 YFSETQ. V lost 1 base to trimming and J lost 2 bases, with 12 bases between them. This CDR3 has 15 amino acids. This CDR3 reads CASSLRAGANYGYTF. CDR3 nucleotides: TGCGCCAGCAGCTTGCGGGCAGGGGCGAACTATGGCTACACCTTC.

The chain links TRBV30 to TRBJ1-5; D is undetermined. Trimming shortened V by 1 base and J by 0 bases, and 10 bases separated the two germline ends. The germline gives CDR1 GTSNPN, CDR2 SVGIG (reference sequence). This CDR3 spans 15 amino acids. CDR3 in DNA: TGTGCCTGGAGTGGAGCGGATAATAGCAATCAGCCCCAGCATTTT. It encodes CAWSGADNSNQPQHF.

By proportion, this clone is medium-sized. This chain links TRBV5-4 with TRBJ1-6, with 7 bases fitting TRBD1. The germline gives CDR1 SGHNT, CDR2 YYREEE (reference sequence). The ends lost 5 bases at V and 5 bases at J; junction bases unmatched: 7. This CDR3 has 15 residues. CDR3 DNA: TGTGCCAGCAGTTCAATAGACAGGGATAATTCACCCCTCCACTTT. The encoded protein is CASSSIDRDNSPLHF.

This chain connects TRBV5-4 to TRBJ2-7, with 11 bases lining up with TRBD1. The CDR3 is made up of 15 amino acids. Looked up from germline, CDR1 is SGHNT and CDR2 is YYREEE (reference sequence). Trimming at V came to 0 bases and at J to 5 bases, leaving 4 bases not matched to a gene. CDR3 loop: CASSLAGTGGNEQYF. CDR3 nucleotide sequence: TGTGCCAGCAGCTTGGCTGGGACAGGGGGAAACGAGCAGTACTTC.